This T cell receptor beta chain was documented in a study of control samples from healthy donors and cancer patients. TCRdb's table, derived via immunoSEQ multiplex PCR, lists solely in-frame clones and lacks some. The sample consists of 100,000 to 150,000 clones, over 75% of them appearing once. Per the germline V gene, CDR1 is KGHSH and CDR2 is LQKENI. Trimming stripped 2 bases from V and 4 bases from J, with 18 bases between. The CDR3 contains 16 residues. The source of this sequence is a man in his 60s in good health. The sample taken for sequencing was blood. J is TRBJ2-7 and V is TRBV18; D might be TRBD1 or TRBD2, each matching 5 bases. The CDR3: CASSPSGAGGSYEQYF. CDR3 coding DNA: TGTGCCAGCTCACCATCCGGGGCCGGTGGCTCGTACGAGCAGTACTTC.